This TCR beta chain was found in a study of technical replicates of blood from a handful of donors. Using immunoSEQ multiplex PCR, the repertoire was profiled, and TCRdb retains in-frame clones only, with some absent. The sample has approximately 13,000 clones; around 85% are singletons. Between the trimmed V and J ends, which lost 3 bases and 9 bases, there was a span of 21 bases. Germline values: CDR1 SGHVS, CDR2 FQNEAQ. The CDR3 spans 16 residues. The sequencing sample was made of PBMCs. V and J are TRBV7-8 and TRBJ1-5, with D perhaps matching TRBD1 (5 bases). This receptor was taken from a human donor in good health. CDR3 residues: CASSLAGYGAGRPQHF. CDR3 in DNA: TGTGCCAGCAGCTTGGCCGGATACGGGGCGGGAAGGCCCCAGCATTTT.